These 25 T cell receptor beta chains were sequenced from one sample in a study of siplizumab effects on memory and regulatory T cells. Clones were read by immunoSEQ multiplex PCR, and TCRdb kept only the in-frame ones, dropping some. The data hold tens of thousands of clones, with 95% to 98% observed a single time. Sequencing input: naive CD8+ T cells sorted from blood. The source is a human donor in good health.

CDR3 sequence (DNA): TGTGCCAGCAGGCTGACAGCCATGAACACTGAAGCTTTCTTT. Translated: CASRLTAMNTEAFF. This rearrangement joins TRBV2 to TRBJ1-1; D possibly corresponds to TRBD1 (5 bases). The CDR3 sequence is 14 residues long. Per germline, CDR1 SNHLY and CDR2 FYNNEI. The V end lost 6 bases, the J end lost 0 bases, and 11 bases lay between the germline ends.

This clone showed up just a few times. CDR3 sequence reads: CASSKEELPERAFF. The CDR3 region has the DNA TGTGCCAGCAGCAAAGAAGAGTTACCCGAACGAGCTTTCTTT. V gene TRBV21-1 combines with J gene TRBJ1-1. TRBV21-1 has pseudogene status. The CDR3 length is 14 residues.

The V gene is TRBV4-1, the J gene TRBJ2-3; 13 positions agree with TRBD2. J gave up 2 bases and V 0 bases, and 2 bases lay outside the gene matches. The length of the CDR3 is 17 residues. From germline, CDR1 is MGHRA and CDR2 YSYEKL. CDR3 loop: CASSQEGLAGPTDTQYF. In DNA form, the CDR3 reads TGCGCCAGCAGCCAAGAGGGACTAGCGGGGCCCACAGATACGCAGTATTTT.

A note on this clone: Compared with germline, one end of the junction differs, possibly owing to a read error. CDR3 coding DNA: TGTGCCTGGAGTGTAATCCAGGACCGGTGGAATTTT. Translated: CAWSVIQDRWNF. The chain carries TRBV30 and TRBJ1-5; D is uncertain. Germline-derived CDR1 and CDR2 are GTSNPN and SVGIG (reference sequence). There are 12 residues in the CDR3.

The V call is TRBV6-5, the J call TRBJ2-7, with 7 bases aligning to TRBD2. The CDR3 covers 13 residues. Trimming cost V 2 bases and J 6 bases; bases outside gene matches: 4. Germline V gene sequence: CDR1 MNHEY, CDR2 SVGAGI. The CDR3 region has the DNA TGTGCCAGCAGTTACGGGGGGGGTCTCGAGCAGTACTTC. Translating it yields CASSYGGGLEQYF.

The V and J genes are TRBV30 and TRBJ1-1; D unclear. Per germline, CDR1 GTSNPN and CDR2 SVGIG (reference sequence). V shed 4 bases and J shed 1 base, with 13 bases lying between them. The CDR3 totals 14 residues. CDR3: CAWKIPTTNTEAFF. CDR3 in DNA: TGTGCCTGGAAAATCCCAACAACGAACACTGAAGCTTTCTTT.

The V and J genes are TRBV11-3 and TRBJ1-1; 7 nucleotides agree with TRBD1. Germline-derived CDR1 and CDR2 are SGHNT and YENEEA. V trimming: 5 bases; J trimming: 3 bases; junction bases outside the gene matches: 3. The CDR3 is 13 amino acids. The CDR3, as DNA: TGTGCCAGCAGCCCTGGACAGGACACTGAAGCTTTCTTT. Its protein product is CASSPGQDTEAFF.

The chain uses TRBV7-9 and TRBJ2-7; D uncertain. The CDR3 is 14 residues long. The germline CDR1 and CDR2 sequences are SEHNR and FQNEAQ (reference sequence). Trimming stripped 1 base from V and 2 bases from J, with 9 bases between. This chain's CDR3 is CASSLEGMAYEQYF. DNA of the CDR3: TGTGCCAGCAGCTTAGAGGGAATGGCCTACGAGCAGTACTTC.

V is TRBV7-3 and J is TRBJ2-5, with no clear D. Trimming cost V 2 bases and J 2 bases, with 6 bases left between them. CDR3 length: 13 amino acids. Germline-derived CDR1 and CDR2 are SGHTA and FQGTGA. This CDR3 reads CASSLLGQETQYF. In DNA form, the CDR3 reads TGTGCCAGCAGCTTACTTGGGCAAGAGACCCAGTACTTC.

This chain uses TRBV27 with TRBJ2-7; 9 bases match TRBD2. The V gene end was trimmed by 5 bases and the J gene end by 3 bases; junction bases not matched to a gene: 5. The length of the CDR3 is 14 residues. Germline V lookup: CDR1 MNHEY, CDR2 SMNVEV (reference sequence). The CDR3 nucleotides read TGTGCCAGCAGTCACAGCGGGGGGTTCTACGAGCAGTACTTC. Its translation is CASSHSGGFYEQYF.

The chain recombines TRBV6-5 with TRBJ2-7, with D unresolved. The CDR3 has 13 residues. Trimming shortened V by 5 bases and J by 3 bases, and 11 bases separated the two germline ends. Germline CDR1 is MNHEY and CDR2 is SVGAGI. The CDR3 sequence is CASSLIPNYEQYF. CDR3 sequence (DNA): TGTGCCAGCAGTCTAATTCCCAACTACGAGCAGTACTTC.

The V gene is TRBV13, the J gene TRBJ2-7; D tentatively reads TRBD1 or TRBD2 (6 bases each). V was trimmed by 7 bases and J by 2 bases, leaving 18 bases between them. The CDR3 runs to 15 residues. Looked up from germline, CDR1 is PRHDT and CDR2 is FYEKMQ (reference sequence). This chain's CDR3 is CASTIKGGSAYEQYF. In DNA, the CDR3 is TGTGCCAGCACAATTAAGGGGGGTAGCGCCTACGAGCAGTACTTC.

J is TRBJ2-5 and V is TRBV6-1, with D unclear. The assigned J gene may be wrong: the sequence end matches TRBJ2-7 better. The CDR3 is 16 amino acids. CDR1 is MNHNS and CDR2 is SASEGT in the germline V gene. CDR3 in DNA: TGTGCCAGCAGTGAAGCGGCGTGGACCTCAGCCTACGAGCAGTACTTC. This codes for CASSEAAWTSAYEQYF.

The chain combines TRBV18 with TRBJ2-7, with 8 positions matching TRBD1. Germline CDR1 KGHSH, CDR2 LQKENI. The CDR3 spans 14 residues. Trimming at V came to 3 bases and at J to 7 bases, leaving 8 bases not matched to a gene. The CDR3 nucleotides read TGTGCCAGCTCACCGGCACAGGGGGTGGGGGAGCAGTACTTC. It encodes CASSPAQGVGEQYF. Together with reference TRBV18 and TRBJ2-7, the CDR3 gives the full variable domain: NAGVMQNPRHLVRRRGQEARLRCSPMKGHSHVYWYRQLPEEGLKFMVYLQKENIIDESGMPKERFSAEFPKEGPSILRIQQVVRGDSAAYFCASSPAQGVGEQYFGPGTRLTVT.

The table lists this clone with a count of one. The chain recombines TRBV4-1 with TRBJ2-1; no clear D. The CDR3 spans 12 residues. In germline, CDR1 is MGHRA, CDR2 YSYEKL. Trimming removed 3 bases from V and 6 bases from J, with 6 bases in between. The CDR3 here is CASSHTRNEQFF. The DNA of the CDR3 is TGCGCCAGCAGCCACACCCGCAATGAGCAGTTCTTC.

V usage is TRBV6-5 and J usage is TRBJ1-1, with 9 bases identical to TRBD1. This CDR3 comprises 15 residues. Germline CDR1 and CDR2: MNHEY and SVGAGI. Trimming removed 2 bases from V and 4 bases from J; junction bases left unmatched: 5. The CDR3 region has the DNA TGTGCCAGCAGTTACCGGGACAGGGCCGGCACTGAAGCTTTCTTT. Protein sequence: CASSYRDRAGTEAFF.

V is TRBV30 and J is TRBJ2-1, with D maybe TRBD2 (5 bases). CDR1 is GTSNPN and CDR2 is SVGIG in the germline V gene (reference sequence). Trimming stripped 0 bases from V and 14 bases from J, with 11 bases between. CDR3 length equals 11 residues. CDR3 sequence: CAWSVRAEKFF. The CDR3 DNA reads as TGTGCCTGGAGTGTACGAGCGGAGAAGTTCTTC.

The chain combines TRBV6-5 with TRBJ1-1; D unresolved. From germline, CDR1 is MNHEY and CDR2 SVGAGI. V was clipped by 2 bases and J by 4 bases, with 8 bases between them. The CDR3 totals 13 residues. The CDR3 sequence is CASSYGQVTEAFF. In DNA, the CDR3 is TGTGCCAGCAGTTACGGGCAGGTCACTGAAGCTTTCTTT.

J is TRBJ2-3 and V is TRBV7-6; TRBD2 might be the D (6 bases). The CDR3 covers 15 residues. Trimming took off 3 bases at V and 0 bases at J, with 10 bases between the two ends. Germline V gene lookup returns CDR1 SGHVS and CDR2 FNYEAQ. The CDR3 region is CASSLGLQSTDTQYF. The CDR3, as DNA: TGTGCCAGCAGCTTGGGACTCCAGAGCACAGATACGCAGTATTTT.

The rearrangement uses TRBV4-3 and TRBJ2-1; D gene ambiguous. The germline CDR1 and CDR2 sequences are LGHNA and YSLEER. This CDR3 is built from 13 residues. V lost 1 base and J lost 4, with 5 bases in between. The DNA of the CDR3 is TGCGCCAGCAGCCAAGTCGGTTACAATGAGCAGTTCTTC. Its protein is CASSQVGYNEQFF.

The chain has TRBV18 and TRBJ2-7; a possible D gene is TRBD1 (6 bases). V lost 6 bases, J lost 7 bases, and 13 bases lay in between. The CDR3 consists of 12 residues. CDR1 is KGHSH, CDR2 LQKENI, per germline. The CDR3 sequence: CASSPTGMEQYF. The CDR3 nucleotides read TGTGCCAGCTCTCCAACAGGGATGGAGCAGTACTTC.

CDR3 loop: CASSSGTGTEAFF. The CDR3 DNA follows: TGTGCCAGCAGCTCTGGGACAGGGACTGAAGCTTTCTTT. The V gene is TRBV5-4, the J gene TRBJ1-1, with 9 positions matching TRBD1. Germline V gene sequence: CDR1 SGHNT, CDR2 YYREEE (reference sequence). This CDR3 region has 13 residues. V gave up 3 bases and J gave up 5 bases; unmatched junction bases: 2. The complete variable domain, with remaining parts taken from reference TRBV5-4 and TRBJ1-1, reads ETGVTQSPTHLIKTRGQQVTLRCSSQSGHNTVSWYQQALGQGPQFIFQYYREEENGRGNFPPRFSGLQFPNYSSELNVNALELDDSALYLCASSSGTGTEAFFGQGTRLTVV.

CDR3 DNA sequence: TGCGCCAGCAGCCAAGGGGGACAGGTAATCGGCTACACCTTC. Its protein is CASSQGGQVIGYTF. J is TRBJ1-2 and V is TRBV4-1; 8 bases fit TRBD1. The V gene's germline CDR1 is MGHRA and CDR2 YSYEKL. This CDR3 is built from 14 residues. Losses at the gene ends were 1 base for V and 8 bases for J; bases not matched to a gene: 6.

The V call is TRBV9, the J call TRBJ1-3; D not certain. This CDR3 is built from 17 residues. Trimming took off 4 bases at V and 4 bases at J, with 21 bases between the two ends. Germline CDR1 SGDLS, CDR2 YYNGEE. The CDR3 region is CASSPKTRIPEGNTIYF. The CDR3, as DNA: TGTGCCAGCAGCCCCAAAACGAGAATCCCGGAAGGAAACACCATATATTTT.

This chain joins TRBV11-3 and TRBJ2-5; TRBD1 aligns across 7 bases. V was pared by 4 bases and J by 5 bases, with 4 bases of the junction left unmatched. The V gene's germline CDR1 is SGHNT and CDR2 YENEEA. The CDR3 sequence is 13 residues long. The CDR3, as DNA: TGTGCCAGCAGCTCCAGGGGGAGCGAGACCCAGTACTTC. Its protein product is CASSSRGSETQYF.